The 2 T cell receptor beta chains listed next were all sequenced from one sample in a study of blood T cell repertoires in COVID-19. Produced via immunoSEQ multiplex PCR; TCRdb's table is partial and in-frame only. Among 55,000 to 95,000 clones listed, 65% to 85% were seen once. Sequencing was carried out using peripheral blood. The receptor source for this set is a woman in her sixties with acute or convalescent COVID-19.

This chain joins TRBV14 and TRBJ2-7, with D possibly being TRBD2 (5 bases). The CDR3 loop spans 13 amino acids. V dropped 1 base and J dropped 2 bases, with 6 bases sitting between them. The germline CDR1 and CDR2 sequences are SGHDN and FVKESK. The DNA for the CDR3 is TGTGCCAGCAGCCAAGGGGAGACCTACGAGCAGTACTTC. It encodes CASSQGETYEQYF. Full variable domain (remainder filled in from reference TRBV14 and TRBJ2-7): EAGVTQFPSHSVIEKGQTVTLRCDPISGHDNLYWYRRVMGKEIKFLLHFVKESKQDESGMPNNRFLAERTGGTYSTLKVQPAELEDSGVYFCASSQGETYEQYFGPGTRLTVT.

V and J are TRBV6-6 and TRBJ1-2; 9 bases map to TRBD1. Trimming removed 6 bases from V and 6 bases from J; junction bases left unmatched: 8. The CDR3 runs to 14 residues. CDR1 and CDR2 (germline): MNHNY, SVGAGI (reference sequence). CDR3 residues: CASRYGQGKDGYTF. The CDR3 DNA sequence: TGTGCCAGCAGGTACGGACAGGGGAAGGATGGCTACACCTTC.